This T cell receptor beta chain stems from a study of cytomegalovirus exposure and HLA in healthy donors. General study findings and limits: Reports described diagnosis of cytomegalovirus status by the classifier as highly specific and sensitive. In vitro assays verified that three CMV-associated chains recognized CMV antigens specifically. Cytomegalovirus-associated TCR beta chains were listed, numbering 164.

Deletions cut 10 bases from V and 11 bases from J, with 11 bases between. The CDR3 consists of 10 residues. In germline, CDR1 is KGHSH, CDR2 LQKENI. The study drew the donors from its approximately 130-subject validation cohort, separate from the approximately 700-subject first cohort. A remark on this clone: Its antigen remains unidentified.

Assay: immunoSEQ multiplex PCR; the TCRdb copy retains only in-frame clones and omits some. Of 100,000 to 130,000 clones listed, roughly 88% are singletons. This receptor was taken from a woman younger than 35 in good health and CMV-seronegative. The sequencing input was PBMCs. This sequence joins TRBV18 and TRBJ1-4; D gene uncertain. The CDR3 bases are TGTGCCATCCCCCAGGTGAAACTGTTTTTT. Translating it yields CAIPQVKLFF.